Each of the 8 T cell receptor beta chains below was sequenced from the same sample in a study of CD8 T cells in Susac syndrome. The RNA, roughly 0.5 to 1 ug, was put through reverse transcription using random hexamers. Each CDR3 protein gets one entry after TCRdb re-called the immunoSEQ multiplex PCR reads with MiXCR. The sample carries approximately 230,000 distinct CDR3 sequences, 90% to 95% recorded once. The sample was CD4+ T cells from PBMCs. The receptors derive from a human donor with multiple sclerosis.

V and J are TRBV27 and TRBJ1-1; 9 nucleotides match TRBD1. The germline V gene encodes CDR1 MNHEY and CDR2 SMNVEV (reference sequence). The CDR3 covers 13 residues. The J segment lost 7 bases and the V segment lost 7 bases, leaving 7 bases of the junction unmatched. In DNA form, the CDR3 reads TGTGCCAGCACCAGACAGGGGGTAAATGAAGCTTTCTTT. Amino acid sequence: CASTRQGVNEAFF.

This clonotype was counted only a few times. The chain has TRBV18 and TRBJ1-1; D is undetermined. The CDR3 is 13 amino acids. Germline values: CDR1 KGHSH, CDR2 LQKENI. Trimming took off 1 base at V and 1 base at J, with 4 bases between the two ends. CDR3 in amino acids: CASSPLENTEAFF. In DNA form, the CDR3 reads TGTGCCAGCTCACCACTGGAGAACACTGAAGCTTTCTTT.

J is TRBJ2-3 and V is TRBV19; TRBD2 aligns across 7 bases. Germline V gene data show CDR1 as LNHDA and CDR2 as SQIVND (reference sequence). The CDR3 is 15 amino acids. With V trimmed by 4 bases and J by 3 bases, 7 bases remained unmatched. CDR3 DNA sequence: TGTGCCAGTAGTAAGGAGGCGGGAGAAACAGATACGCAGTATTTT. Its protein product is CASSKEAGETDTQYF.

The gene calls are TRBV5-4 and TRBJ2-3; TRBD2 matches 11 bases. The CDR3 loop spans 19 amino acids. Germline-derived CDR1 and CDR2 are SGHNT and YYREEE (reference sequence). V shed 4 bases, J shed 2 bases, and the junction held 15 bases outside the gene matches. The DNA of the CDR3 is TGTGCCAGCAGCCCGCCGGCTTTCCTAGCGGGGGGTTTCACAGATACGCAGTATTTT. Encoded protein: CASSPPAFLAGGFTDTQYF. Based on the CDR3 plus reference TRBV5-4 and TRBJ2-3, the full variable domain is ETGVTQSPTHLIKTRGQQVTLRCSSQSGHNTVSWYQQALGQGPQFIFQYYREEENGRGNFPPRFSGLQFPNYSSELNVNALELDDSALYLCASSPPAFLAGGFTDTQYFGPGTRLTVL.

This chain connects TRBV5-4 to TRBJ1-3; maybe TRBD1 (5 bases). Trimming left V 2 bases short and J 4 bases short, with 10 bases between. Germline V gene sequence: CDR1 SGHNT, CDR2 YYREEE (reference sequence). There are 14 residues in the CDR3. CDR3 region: CASSFPGLGNTIYF. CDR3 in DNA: TGTGCCAGCAGCTTCCCAGGGCTGGGAAACACCATATATTTT.

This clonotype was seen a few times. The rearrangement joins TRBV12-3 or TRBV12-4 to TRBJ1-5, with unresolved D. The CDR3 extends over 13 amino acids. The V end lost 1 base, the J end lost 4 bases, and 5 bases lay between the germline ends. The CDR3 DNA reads TGTGCCAGCAGTTTAGGGGAGAATCAGCCCCAGCATTTT. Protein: CASSLGENQPQHF.

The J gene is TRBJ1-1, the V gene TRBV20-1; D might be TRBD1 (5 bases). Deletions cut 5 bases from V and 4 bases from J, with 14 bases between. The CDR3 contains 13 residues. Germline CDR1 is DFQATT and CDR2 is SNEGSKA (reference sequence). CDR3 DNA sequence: TGCAGTGCTCGCCCGGGGCGCGGCACTGAAGCTTTCTTT. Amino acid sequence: CSARPGRGTEAFF.

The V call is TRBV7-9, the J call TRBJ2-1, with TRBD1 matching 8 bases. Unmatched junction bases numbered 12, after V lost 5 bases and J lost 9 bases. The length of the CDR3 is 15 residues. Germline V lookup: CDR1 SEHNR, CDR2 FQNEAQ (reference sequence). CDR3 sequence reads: CASSRGTGRLSEQFF. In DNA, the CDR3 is TGTGCCAGCAGCCGTGGGACAGGACGGTTAAGTGAGCAGTTCTTC.